This TCR beta chain was found in a study of regulatory T cells in long-lasting Graves disease. General observations from the study: Whereas about a thousand public clonotypes were shared by new patients, persistent patients shared more, at a few thousand.

A remark on this clonotype: Its antigen is unidentified.

In building TCR beta libraries, iRepertoire HTBI primers were used together with Arm-PCR of CDR3 regions. TCRdb re-analysed the multiplex PCR reads in MiXCR, keeping a single row per CDR3 protein. The sample carries about 460,000 distinct CDR3 sequences, 22% recorded once. Trimming stripped 1 base from V and 5 bases from J, with 11 bases between. This CDR3 contains 15 residues. Germline CDR1 is MNHEY and CDR2 is SVGEGT. Time point indicated: persistent/refractory GD, antithyroid drugs over 5 years with positive TRAb. The TCR library used RNA extracted from PBMCs. In Xi'an, China, an endocrinology department was the source of patients.

Sequenced here: peripheral blood mononuclear cells (PBMCs), sampled when the disease was refractory, from a patient treated with antithyroid drugs. This receptor was obtained from a female donor with Graves disease. V gene TRBV6-2 or TRBV6-3 combines with J gene TRBJ2-2; TRBD2 is a possible D gene (5 bases). CDR3 amino acids: CASSYLGRGTGELFF. In DNA, the CDR3 is TGTGCCAGCAGTTACTTAGGGAGAGGAACCGGGGAGCTGTTTTTT.